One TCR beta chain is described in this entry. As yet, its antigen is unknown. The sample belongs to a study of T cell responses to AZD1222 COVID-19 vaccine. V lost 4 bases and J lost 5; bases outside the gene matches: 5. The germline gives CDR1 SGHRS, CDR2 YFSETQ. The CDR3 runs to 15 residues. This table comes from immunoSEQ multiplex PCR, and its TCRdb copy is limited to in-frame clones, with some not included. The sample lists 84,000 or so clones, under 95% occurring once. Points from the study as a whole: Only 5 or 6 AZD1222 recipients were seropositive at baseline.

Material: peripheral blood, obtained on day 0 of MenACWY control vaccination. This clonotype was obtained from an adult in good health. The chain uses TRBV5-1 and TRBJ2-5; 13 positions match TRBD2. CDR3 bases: TGCGCCAGCAGCCTAGGGACTAGCGGGGTGGAGACCCAGTACTTC. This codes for CASSLGTSGVETQYF.